Listed here are 8 T cell receptor beta chains from one sample, sequenced in a study of shared clonotypes between healthy human individuals. Naive-designated CD8 cells lacked CD45RO, were positively enriched for CCR7, and omitted terminally differentiated effector memory CD45RA+ cells. Generated by immunoSEQ multiplex PCR, the TCRdb table keeps only in-frame clones and is missing some. The data contain about 1.9 million clones, 93% of them singletons. Sequencing was carried out using naive CD8+ T cells from PBMCs. The receptors were sampled from a man aged 18 to 29 in good health. Some clones in this sample may be carry-over from other donors' samples.

The chain couples TRBV11-2 to TRBJ2-3; 8 positions match TRBD2. From germline, CDR1 is SGHAT and CDR2 FQNNGV. There are 15 residues in the CDR3. The junction had 5 bases not matched to a gene; V was cut back by 5 bases and J by 1 base. The CDR3 coding sequence is TGTGCCAGCAGCGACGTGACTAGCGGCACAGATACGCAGTATTTT. Translation: CASSDVTSGTDTQYF.

The chain links TRBV13 to TRBJ2-1; 7 nucleotides line up with TRBD2. J gave up 7 bases and V 5 bases, and 8 bases lay outside the gene matches. The CDR3 loop spans 14 amino acids. Germline V gene lookup returns CDR1 PRHDT and CDR2 FYEKMQ (reference sequence). In DNA form, the CDR3 reads TGTGCCAGCAGCGCCCGACTAGCTGTGAATGAGCAGTTCTTC. This encodes CASSARLAVNEQFF.

The J gene is TRBJ2-3, the V gene TRBV27; 13 nucleotides align to TRBD2. V lost 5 bases, J lost 5 bases, and 4 bases stayed unmatched. This CDR3 is built from 15 residues. CDR1 MNHEY and CDR2 SMNVEV come from the germline V gene (reference sequence). The CDR3 sequence: CASSGLAGVVDTQYF. The CDR3 bases are TGTGCCAGCAGTGGACTAGCGGGAGTGGTAGATACGCAGTATTTT.

The chain links TRBV9 to TRBJ2-5; a possible D gene is TRBD2 (6 bases). The V gene's germline CDR1 is SGDLS and CDR2 YYNGEE. The CDR3 spans 17 residues. Trimming shortened V by 4 bases and J by 3 bases, and 22 bases separated the two germline ends. The DNA for the CDR3 is TGTGCCAGCAGCTCCTCGTCCGGGACTCGGCTCAAAGAGACCCAGTACTTC. Its translation: CASSSSSGTRLKETQYF.

The rearrangement joins TRBV28 to TRBJ2-1; 13 bases map to TRBD2. V lost 3 bases to trimming and J lost 8 bases; unmatched junction nucleotides: 4. The CDR3 consists of 15 residues. Germline assignment: CDR1 MDHEN and CDR2 SYDVKM. Here the CDR3 reads CASSFGLAGDDEQFF. The CDR3 region has the DNA TGTGCCAGCAGTTTCGGACTAGCGGGAGACGATGAGCAGTTCTTC.

This chain uses TRBV7-9 with TRBJ2-2; 8 nucleotides line up with TRBD1. J was trimmed by 6 bases and V by 4 bases; bases with no gene match: 7. The CDR3 covers 15 residues. Germline values: CDR1 SEHNR, CDR2 FQNEAQ (reference sequence). This CDR3 reads CASSSWTGTAGELFF. In nucleotides, the CDR3 is TGTGCCAGCAGCTCATGGACAGGGACTGCCGGGGAGCTGTTTTTT.

The genes are TRBV15 and TRBJ2-3; TRBD2 agrees at 15 bases. The ends lost 8 bases at V and 4 bases at J; junction bases unmatched: 4. Germline CDR1 and CDR2: LNHNV and YYDKDF (reference sequence). This CDR3 contains 15 residues. The CDR3 region has the DNA TGTGCCACCTCTTGGACTAGCGGGAGGGCAGATACGCAGTATTTT. Its translation is CATSWTSGRADTQYF.

About this clone itself: The same CDR3 also results from other DNA sequences found in this sample. This rearrangement joins TRBV29-1 to TRBJ2-2; D might be TRBD1 (6 bases). CDR1 is SQVTM and CDR2 is ANQGSEA in the germline V gene. V was clipped by 6 bases and J by 1 base, with 9 bases between them. The CDR3 length is 13 residues. The CDR3 sequence is CSVEQGNTGELFF. The CDR3 DNA sequence: TGCAGCGTCGAACAGGGGAACACCGGGGAGCTGTTTTTT.